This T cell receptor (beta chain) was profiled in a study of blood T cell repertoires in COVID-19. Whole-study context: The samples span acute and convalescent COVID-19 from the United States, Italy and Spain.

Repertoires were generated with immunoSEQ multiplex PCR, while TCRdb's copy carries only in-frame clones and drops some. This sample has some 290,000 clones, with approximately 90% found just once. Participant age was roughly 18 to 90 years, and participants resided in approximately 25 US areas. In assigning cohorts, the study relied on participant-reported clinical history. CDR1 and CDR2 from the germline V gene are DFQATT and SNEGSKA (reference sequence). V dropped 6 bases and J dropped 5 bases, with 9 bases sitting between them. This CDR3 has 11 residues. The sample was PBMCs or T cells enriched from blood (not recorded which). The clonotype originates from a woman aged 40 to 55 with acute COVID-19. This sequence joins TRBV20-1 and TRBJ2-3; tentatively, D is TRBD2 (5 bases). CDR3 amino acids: CSAPTIDTQYF. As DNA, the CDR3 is TGCAGTGCGCCGACTATAGATACGCAGTATTTT.